Sequencing of this TCR beta chain was carried out in a study of OX40 agonist ivuxolimab in advanced cancers. Of note for this clone: Its antigen is not known.

This CDR3 has 16 residues. The germline CDR1 and CDR2 sequences are SGHTA and FQGNSA. After removal of 3 bases from V and 1 base from J, the junction contained 9 bases not matched to a gene. Findings and limits, study-wide: Which antigen the expanded peripheral T cells recognized is unknown.

Sequencing was performed with immunoSEQ multiplex PCR; in TCRdb, only in-frame clones are kept and a portion is missing. The sample consists of 80,000 to 100,000 clones, roughly 87% of them appearing once. This chain uses TRBV7-2 with TRBJ2-7, with 7 positions matching TRBD2. The TCR sequence derives from an adult with an advanced solid tumor such as melanoma, head and neck, liver or kidney cancer. The source material was CD4+ or CD8+ T cells sorted from blood, sampled in a trial of the OX40 agonist ivuxolimab. DNA for the CDR3: TGTGCCAGCAGCTTGGCTAGTGCGGGAGTATCCTACGAGCAGTACTTC. It translates to CASSLASAGVSYEQYF. Combining the CDR3 with reference TRBV7-2 and TRBJ2-7 gives the whole variable domain GAGVSQSPSNKVTEKGKDVELRCDPISGHTALYWYRQSLGQGLEFLIYFQGNSAPDKSGLPSDRFSAERTGGSVSTLTIQRTQQEDSAVYLCASSLASAGVSYEQYFGPGTRLTVT.